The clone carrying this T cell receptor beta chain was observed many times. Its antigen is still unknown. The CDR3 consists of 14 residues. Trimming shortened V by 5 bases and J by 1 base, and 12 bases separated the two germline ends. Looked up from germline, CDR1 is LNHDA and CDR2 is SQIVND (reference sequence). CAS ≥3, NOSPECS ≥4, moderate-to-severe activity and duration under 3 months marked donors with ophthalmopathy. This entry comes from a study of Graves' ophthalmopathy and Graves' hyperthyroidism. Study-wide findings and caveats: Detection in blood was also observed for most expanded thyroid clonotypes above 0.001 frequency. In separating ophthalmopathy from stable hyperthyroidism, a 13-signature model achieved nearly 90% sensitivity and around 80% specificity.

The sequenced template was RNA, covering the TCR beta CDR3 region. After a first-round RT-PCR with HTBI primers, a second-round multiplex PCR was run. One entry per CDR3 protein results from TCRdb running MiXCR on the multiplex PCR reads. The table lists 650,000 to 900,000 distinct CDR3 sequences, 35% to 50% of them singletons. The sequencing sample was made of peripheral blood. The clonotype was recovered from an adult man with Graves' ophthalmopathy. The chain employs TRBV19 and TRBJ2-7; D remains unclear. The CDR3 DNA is TGTGCCAGTAGTGCCCAGGACGGATCCTACGAGCAGTACTTC. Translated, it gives CASSAQDGSYEQYF.